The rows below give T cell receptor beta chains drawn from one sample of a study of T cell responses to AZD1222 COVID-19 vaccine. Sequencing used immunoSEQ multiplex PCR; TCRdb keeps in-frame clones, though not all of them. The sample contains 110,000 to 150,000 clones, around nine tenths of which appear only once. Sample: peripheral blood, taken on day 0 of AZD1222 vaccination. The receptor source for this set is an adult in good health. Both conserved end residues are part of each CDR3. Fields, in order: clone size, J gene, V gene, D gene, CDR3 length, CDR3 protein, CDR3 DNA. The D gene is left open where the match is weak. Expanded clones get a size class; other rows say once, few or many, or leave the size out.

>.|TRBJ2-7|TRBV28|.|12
CASNRGTYEQYF
TGTGCCAGCAATCGGGGGACCTACGAGCAGTACTTC
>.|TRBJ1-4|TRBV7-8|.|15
CASSLAIGRGEKLFF
TGTGCCAGCAGCTTAGCGATAGGGCGAGGGGAAAAACTGTTTTTT
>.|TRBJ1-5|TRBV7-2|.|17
CASSPIVETSSNQPQHF
TGTGCCAGCAGCCCAATAGTAGAAACTTCAAGCAATCAGCCCCAGCATTTT
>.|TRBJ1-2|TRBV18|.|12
CASSSTRHGYTF
TGTGCCAGCTCATCAACCAGGCATGGCTACACCTTC
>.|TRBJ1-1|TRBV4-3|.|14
CASSHQVGNTEAFF
TGCGCCAGCAGCCACCAGGTGGGGAACACTGAAGCTTTCTTT
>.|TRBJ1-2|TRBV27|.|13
CASSFLGRDGYTF
TGTGCCAGCAGTTTCCTTGGACGGGATGGCTACACCTTC
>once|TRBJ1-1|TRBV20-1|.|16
CSASARGRGVYTEAFF
TGCAGTGCTAGTGCCCGGGGACGGGGGGTGTACACTGAAGCTTTCTTT
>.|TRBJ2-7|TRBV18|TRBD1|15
CASSPNRDSFHEQYF
TGTGCCAGCTCACCGAACCGGGACAGTTTCCACGAGCAGTACTTC
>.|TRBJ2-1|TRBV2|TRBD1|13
CASTDRGRDEQFF
TGTGCCAGCACCGACAGGGGGCGCGATGAGCAGTTCTTC
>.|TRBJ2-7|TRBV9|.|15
CASSVGGLPTYEQYF
TGTGCCAGCAGCGTAGGCGGGTTACCCACCTACGAGCAGTACTTC
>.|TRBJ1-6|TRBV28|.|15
CASIGSPSYNSPLHF
TGTGCCAGCATTGGATCCCCCTCCTATAATTCACCCCTCCACTTT
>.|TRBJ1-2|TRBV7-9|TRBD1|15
CASSPRDRGPPGYTF
TGTGCCAGCAGCCCTCGGGACAGGGGGCCGCCTGGCTACACCTTC
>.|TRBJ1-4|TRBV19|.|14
CASSIPGRNEKLFF
TGTGCCAGTAGTATTCCAGGGCGCAATGAAAAACTGTTTTTT
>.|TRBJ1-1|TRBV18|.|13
CASSPLSNTEAFF
TGTGCCAGCTCACCACTCAGTAACACTGAAGCTTTCTTT
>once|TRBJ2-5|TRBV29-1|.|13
CSVDGSGEETQYF
TGCAGCGTTGATGGGTCGGGAGAAGAGACCCAGTACTTC
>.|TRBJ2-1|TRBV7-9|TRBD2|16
CASSLTGSGRVWEQFF
TGTGCCAGCAGCTTAACGGGCAGTGGGAGGGTGTGGGAGCAGTTCTTC
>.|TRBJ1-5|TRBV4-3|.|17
CASSQGMDYYSNQPQHF
TGCGCCAGCAGCCAAGGGATGGATTATTATAGCAATCAGCCCCAGCATTTT
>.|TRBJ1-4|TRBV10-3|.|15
CAISESWGANEKLFF
TGTGCCATCAGTGAGTCCTGGGGAGCTAATGAAAAACTGTTTTTT
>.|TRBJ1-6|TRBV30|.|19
CASPWSTEGVSSYNSPLHF
TGTGCCTCCCCCTGGTCTACCGAGGGAGTCAGCTCCTATAATTCACCCCTCCACTTT
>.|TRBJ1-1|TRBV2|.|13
CASITASVTEAFF
TGTGCCAGCATTACAGCCTCGGTCACTGAAGCTTTCTTT
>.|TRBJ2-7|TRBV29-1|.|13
CSVCVASSYEQYF
TGCAGCGTTTGCGTTGCGAGCTCCTACGAGCAGTACTTC
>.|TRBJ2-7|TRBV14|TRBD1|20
CASSQDDRAYAGPLLSEQYF
TGTGCCAGCAGCCAAGATGACAGGGCCTACGCAGGGCCACTACTAAGCGAGCAGTACTTC
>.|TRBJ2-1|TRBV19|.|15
CARNIRDRSYNEQFF
TGTGCCAGAAATATCCGGGACCGCTCCTACAATGAGCAGTTCTTC
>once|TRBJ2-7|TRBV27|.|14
CASSSGTRGYEQYF
TGTGCCAGCAGCTCCGGGACCCGTGGCTACGAGCAGTACTTC
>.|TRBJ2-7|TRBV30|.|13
CAWSVLMSAEQYF
TGTGCCTGGAGTGTACTGATGAGTGCCGAGCAGTACTTC
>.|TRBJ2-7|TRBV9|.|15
CASSVAVGDYGEQYF
TGTGCCAGCAGCGTAGCGGTAGGGGATTATGGCGAGCAGTACTTC
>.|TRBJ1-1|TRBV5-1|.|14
CASSSSRQNTEAFF
TGCGCCAGCAGCTCCTCCAGACAGAACACTGAAGCTTTCTTT
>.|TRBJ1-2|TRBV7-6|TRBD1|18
CASSLPLGQGRSGYGYTF
TGTGCCAGCAGCTTACCCCTTGGACAGGGGCGCTCCGGGTATGGCTACACCTTC
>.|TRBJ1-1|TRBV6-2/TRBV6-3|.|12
CASSRLGTEAFF
TGTGCCAGCAGTAGGCTGGGGACTGAAGCTTTCTTT
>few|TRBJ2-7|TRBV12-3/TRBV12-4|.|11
CASSKSYEQYF
TGTGCCAGCAGCAAATCCTACGAGCAGTACTTC
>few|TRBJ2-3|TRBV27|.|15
CASSLRWESTDTQYF
TGTGCCAGCAGTTTAAGGTGGGAGTCCACAGATACGCAGTATTTT
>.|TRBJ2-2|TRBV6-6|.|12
CASRSSTGELFF
TGTGCCAGCAGGTCTAGTACCGGGGAGCTGTTTTTT
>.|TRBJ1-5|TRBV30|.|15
CACSRVGLGNQPQHF
TGTGCCTGCTCCCGAGTGGGTCTGGGCAATCAGCCCCAGCATTTT
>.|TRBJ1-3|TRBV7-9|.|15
CASSLDGSSGNTIYF
TGTGCCAGCAGTCTAGACGGAAGCTCTGGAAACACCATATATTTT
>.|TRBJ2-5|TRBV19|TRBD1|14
CASRSGTGGETQYF
TGTGCCAGCCGAAGCGGGACAGGGGGAGAGACCCAGTACTTC
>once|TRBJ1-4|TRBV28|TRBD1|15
CATYQGGATNEKLFF
TGTGCCACCTATCAGGGGGGGGCAACTAATGAAAAACTGTTTTTT
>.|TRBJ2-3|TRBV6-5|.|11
CASSYQDTQYF
TGTGCCAGCAGTTACCAAGATACGCAGTATTTT
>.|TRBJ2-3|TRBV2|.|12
CASNSILDTQYF
TGTGCCAGCAACTCAATACTAGATACGCAGTATTTT
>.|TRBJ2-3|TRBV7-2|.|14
CASSFQGGEDTQYF
TGTGCCAGCAGCTTTCAGGGGGGTGAGGATACGCAGTATTTT
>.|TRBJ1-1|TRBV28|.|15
CASSSGFIMNTEAFF
TGTGCCAGCAGTTCCGGGTTTATTATGAACACTGAAGCTTTCTTT